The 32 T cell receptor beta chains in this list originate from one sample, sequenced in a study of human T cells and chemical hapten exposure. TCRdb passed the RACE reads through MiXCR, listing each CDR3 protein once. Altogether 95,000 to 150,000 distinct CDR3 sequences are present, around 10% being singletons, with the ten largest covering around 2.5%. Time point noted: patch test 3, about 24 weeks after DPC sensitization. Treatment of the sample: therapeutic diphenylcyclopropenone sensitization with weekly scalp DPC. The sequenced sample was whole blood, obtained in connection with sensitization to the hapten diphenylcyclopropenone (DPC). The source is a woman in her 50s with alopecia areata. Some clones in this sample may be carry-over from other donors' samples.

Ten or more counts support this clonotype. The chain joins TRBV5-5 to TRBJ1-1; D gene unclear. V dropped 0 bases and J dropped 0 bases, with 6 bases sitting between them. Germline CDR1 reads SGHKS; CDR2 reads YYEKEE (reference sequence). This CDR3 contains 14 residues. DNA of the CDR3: TGTGCCAGCAGCTTGGGACACCTGAACACTGAAGCTTTCTTT. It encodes CASSLGHLNTEAFF.

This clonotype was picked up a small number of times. CDR3 coding DNA: TGTGCCAGCAATATTTTGACGGGAACTGAAGCTTTCTTT. This translates into CASNILTGTEAFF. The chain employs TRBV2 and TRBJ1-1; D is unclear. This CDR3 has 13 residues. Trimming shortened V by 7 bases and J by 5 bases, and 14 bases separated the two germline ends. Per the germline V gene, CDR1 is SNHLY and CDR2 is FYNNEI.

CDR3 protein: CASSPRGLVGYTF. The CDR3 DNA reads TGTGCCAGCAGCCCCAGGGGGCTGGTTGGCTACACCTTC. The chain couples TRBV3-1 to TRBJ1-2; 8 bases fit TRBD1. The germline V gene has CDR1 LGHDT and CDR2 YNNKEL (reference sequence). This CDR3 has 13 residues. The J segment lost 7 bases and the V segment lost 4 bases, leaving 5 bases of the junction unmatched.

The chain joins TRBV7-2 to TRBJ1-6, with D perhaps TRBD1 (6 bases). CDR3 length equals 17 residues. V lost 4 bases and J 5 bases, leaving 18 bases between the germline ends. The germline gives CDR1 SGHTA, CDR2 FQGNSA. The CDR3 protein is CASSSAGAIIHNSPLHF. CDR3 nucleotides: TGTGCCAGCAGCTCCGCAGGGGCGATAATTCATAATTCACCCCTCCACTTT.

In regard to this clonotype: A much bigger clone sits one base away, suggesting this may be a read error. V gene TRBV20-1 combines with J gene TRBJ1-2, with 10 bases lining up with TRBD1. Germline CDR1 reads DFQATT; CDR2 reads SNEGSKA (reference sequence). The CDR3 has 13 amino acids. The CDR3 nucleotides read TGCAGTACTAGCGACAGGGGGCTTAATGGCTACACCTTC. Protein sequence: CSTSDRGLNGYTF.

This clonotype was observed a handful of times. The chain's CDR3 is CASSLAGSRTDTQYF. Written as DNA, the CDR3 is TGCGCCAGCAGCTTGGCGGGTTCGCGCACAGATACGCAGTATTTT. J is TRBJ2-3 and V is TRBV5-1, with D unclear. The germline V gene encodes CDR1 SGHRS and CDR2 YFSETQ. The V end lost 0 bases, the J end lost 1 base, and 9 bases lay between the germline ends. The CDR3 has 15 amino acids.

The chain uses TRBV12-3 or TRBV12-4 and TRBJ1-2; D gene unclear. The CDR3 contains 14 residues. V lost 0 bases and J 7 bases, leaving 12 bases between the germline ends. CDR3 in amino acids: CASSLAARKPGYTF. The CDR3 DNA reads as TGTGCCAGCAGTTTAGCAGCTAGAAAACCTGGCTACACCTTC.

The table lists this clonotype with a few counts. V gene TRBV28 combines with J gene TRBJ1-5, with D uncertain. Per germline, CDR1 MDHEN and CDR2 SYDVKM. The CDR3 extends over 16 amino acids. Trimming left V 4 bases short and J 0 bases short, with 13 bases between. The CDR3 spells CASSSVETYSNQPQHF. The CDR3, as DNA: TGTGCCAGCAGTTCTGTGGAGACTTATAGCAATCAGCCCCAGCATTTT. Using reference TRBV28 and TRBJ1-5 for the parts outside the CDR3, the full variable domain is DVKVTQSSRYLVKRTGEKVFLECVQDMDHENMFWYRQDPGLGLRLIYFSYDVKMKEKGDIPEGYSVSREKKERFSLILESASTNQTSMYLCASSSVETYSNQPQHFGDGTRLSIL.

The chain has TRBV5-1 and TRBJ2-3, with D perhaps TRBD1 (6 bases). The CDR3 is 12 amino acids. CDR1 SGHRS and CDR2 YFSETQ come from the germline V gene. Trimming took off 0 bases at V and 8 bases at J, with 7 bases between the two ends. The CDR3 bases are TGCGCCAGCAGCTTGGAGGGGGTTACGCAGTATTTT. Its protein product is CASSLEGVTQYF.

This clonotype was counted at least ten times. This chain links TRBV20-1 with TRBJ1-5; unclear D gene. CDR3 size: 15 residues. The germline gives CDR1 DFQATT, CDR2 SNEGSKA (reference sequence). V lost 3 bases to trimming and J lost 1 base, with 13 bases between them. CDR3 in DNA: TGCAGTGCTAGGGGAGTGAGGGAGAGCAATCAGCCCCAGCATTTT. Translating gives CSARGVRESNQPQHF.

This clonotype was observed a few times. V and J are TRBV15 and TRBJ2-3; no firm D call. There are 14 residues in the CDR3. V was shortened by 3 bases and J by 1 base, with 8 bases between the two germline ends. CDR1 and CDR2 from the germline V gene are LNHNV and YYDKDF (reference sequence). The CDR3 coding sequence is TGTGCCACCAGCAGGAGGACCCGCACAGATACGCAGTATTTT. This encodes CATSRRTRTDTQYF.

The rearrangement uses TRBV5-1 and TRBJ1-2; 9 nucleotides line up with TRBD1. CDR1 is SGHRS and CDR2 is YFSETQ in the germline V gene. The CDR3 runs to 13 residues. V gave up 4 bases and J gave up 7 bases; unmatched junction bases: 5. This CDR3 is CASSVDRGSGYTF. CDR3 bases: TGCGCCAGCAGCGTGGACAGGGGTAGTGGCTACACCTTC.

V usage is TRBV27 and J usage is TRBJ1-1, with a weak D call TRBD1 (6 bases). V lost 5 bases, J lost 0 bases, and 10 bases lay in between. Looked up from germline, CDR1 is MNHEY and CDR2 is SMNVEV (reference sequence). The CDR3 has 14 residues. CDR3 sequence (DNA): TGTGCCAGCAGTCCGACAGGATTGAACACTGAAGCTTTCTTT. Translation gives CASSPTGLNTEAFF.

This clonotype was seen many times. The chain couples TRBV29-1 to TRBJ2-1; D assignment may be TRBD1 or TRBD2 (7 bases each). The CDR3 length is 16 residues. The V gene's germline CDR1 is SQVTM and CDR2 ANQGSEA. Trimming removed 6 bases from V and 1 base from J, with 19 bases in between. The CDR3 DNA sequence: TGCAGCGTCCCAAGGGTTCAGGGGGGGTCCTACAATGAGCAGTTCTTC. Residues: CSVPRVQGGSYNEQFF.

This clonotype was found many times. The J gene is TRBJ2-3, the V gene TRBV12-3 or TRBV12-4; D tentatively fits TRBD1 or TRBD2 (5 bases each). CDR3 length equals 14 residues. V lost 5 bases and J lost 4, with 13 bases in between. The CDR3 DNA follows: TGTGCCAGCAGTAGGGACGGCCAGGCAGATACGCAGTATTTT. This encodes CASSRDGQADTQYF.

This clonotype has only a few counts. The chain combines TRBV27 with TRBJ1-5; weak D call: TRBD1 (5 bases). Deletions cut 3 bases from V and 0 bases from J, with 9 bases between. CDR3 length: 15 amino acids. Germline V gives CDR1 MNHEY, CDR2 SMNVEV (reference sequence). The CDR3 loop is CASSFQGASNQPQHF. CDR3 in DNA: TGTGCCAGCAGTTTCCAGGGCGCTAGCAATCAGCCCCAGCATTTT.

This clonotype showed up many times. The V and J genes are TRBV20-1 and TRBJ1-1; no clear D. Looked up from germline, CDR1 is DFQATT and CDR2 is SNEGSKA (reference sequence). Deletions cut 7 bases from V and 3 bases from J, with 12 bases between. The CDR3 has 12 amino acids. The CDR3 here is CSGREGYTEAFF. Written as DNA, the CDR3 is TGCAGTGGCCGTGAAGGGTACACTGAAGCTTTCTTT.

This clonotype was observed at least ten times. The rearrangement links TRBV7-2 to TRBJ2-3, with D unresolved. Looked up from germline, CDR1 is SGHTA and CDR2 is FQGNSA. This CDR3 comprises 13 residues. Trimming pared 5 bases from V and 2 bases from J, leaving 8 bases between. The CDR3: CASSGFNTDTQYF. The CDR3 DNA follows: TGTGCCAGCAGCGGTTTTAACACAGATACGCAGTATTTT.

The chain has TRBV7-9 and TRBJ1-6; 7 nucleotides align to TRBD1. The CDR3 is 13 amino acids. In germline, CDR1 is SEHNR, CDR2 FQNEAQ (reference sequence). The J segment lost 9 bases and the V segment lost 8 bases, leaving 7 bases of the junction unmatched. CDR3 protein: CASAPDRASPLHF. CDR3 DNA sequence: TGTGCCAGCGCCCCCGACAGGGCTTCACCCCTCCACTTT.

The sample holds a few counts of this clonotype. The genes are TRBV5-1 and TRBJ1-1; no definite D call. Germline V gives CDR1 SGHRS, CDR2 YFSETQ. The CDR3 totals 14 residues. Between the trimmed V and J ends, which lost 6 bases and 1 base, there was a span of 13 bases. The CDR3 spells CASTLDGKNTEAFF. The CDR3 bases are TGCGCCAGCACCCTGGACGGGAAGAACACTGAAGCTTTCTTT. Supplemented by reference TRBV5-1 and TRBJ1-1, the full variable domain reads KAGVTQTPRYLIKTRGQQVTLSCSPISGHRSVSWYQQTPGQGLQFLFEYFSETQRNKGNFPGRFSGRQFSNSRSEMNVSTLELGDSALYLCASTLDGKNTEAFFGQGTRLTVV.

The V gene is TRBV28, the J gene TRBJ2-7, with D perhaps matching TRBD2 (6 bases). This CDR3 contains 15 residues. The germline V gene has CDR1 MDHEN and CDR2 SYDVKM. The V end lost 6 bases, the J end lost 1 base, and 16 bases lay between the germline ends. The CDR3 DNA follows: TGTGCCAGCAGCTTCGCTTTGGGGGGTTCCTACGAGCAGTACTTC. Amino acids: CASSFALGGSYEQYF.

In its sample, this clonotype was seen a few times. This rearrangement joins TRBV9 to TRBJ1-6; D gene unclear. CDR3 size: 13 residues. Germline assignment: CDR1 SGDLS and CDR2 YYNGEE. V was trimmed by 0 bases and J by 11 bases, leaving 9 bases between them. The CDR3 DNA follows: TGTGCCAGCAGCGTAGGGGAGGGCACACCCCTCCACTTT. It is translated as CASSVGEGTPLHF.

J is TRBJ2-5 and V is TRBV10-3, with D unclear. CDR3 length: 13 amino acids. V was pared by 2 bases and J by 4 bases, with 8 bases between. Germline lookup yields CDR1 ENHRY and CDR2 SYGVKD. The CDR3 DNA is TGTGCCATCAGTGAGGGAGCCCCAGAGACCCAGTACTTC. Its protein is CAISEGAPETQYF.

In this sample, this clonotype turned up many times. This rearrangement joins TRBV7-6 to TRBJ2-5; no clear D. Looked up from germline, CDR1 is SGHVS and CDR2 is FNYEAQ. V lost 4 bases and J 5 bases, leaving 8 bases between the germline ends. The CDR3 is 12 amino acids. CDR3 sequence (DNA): TGTGCCAGCAGCTCCGTAGGGGAGACCCAGTACTTC. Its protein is CASSSVGETQYF. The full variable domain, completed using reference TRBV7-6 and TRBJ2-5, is GAGVSQSPRYKVTKRGQDVALRCDPISGHVSLYWYRQALGQGPEFLTYFNYEAQQDKSGLPNDRFSAERPEGSISTLTIQRTEQRDSAMYRCASSSVGETQYFGPGTRLLVL.

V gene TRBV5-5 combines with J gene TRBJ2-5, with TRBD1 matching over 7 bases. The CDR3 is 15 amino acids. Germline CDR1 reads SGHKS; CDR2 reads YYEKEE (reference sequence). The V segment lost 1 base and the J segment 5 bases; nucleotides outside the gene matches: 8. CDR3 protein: CASSLSGGKMETQYF. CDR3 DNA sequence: TGTGCCAGCAGCTTGTCAGGGGGAAAAATGGAGACCCAGTACTTC.

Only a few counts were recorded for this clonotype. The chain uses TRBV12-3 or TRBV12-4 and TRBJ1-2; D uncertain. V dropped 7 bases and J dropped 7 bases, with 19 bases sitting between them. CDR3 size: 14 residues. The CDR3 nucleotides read TGTGCCAGCATGGATGACTCCAACACCGGTGGCTACACCTTC. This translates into CASMDDSNTGGYTF.

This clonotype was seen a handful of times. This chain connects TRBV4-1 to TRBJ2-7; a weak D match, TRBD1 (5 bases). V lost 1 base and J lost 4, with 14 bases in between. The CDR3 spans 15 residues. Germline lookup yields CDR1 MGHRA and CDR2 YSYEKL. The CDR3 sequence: CASSQGTSGKYEQYF. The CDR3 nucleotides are TGCGCCAGCAGCCAAGGGACATCGGGTAAATACGAGCAGTACTTC.

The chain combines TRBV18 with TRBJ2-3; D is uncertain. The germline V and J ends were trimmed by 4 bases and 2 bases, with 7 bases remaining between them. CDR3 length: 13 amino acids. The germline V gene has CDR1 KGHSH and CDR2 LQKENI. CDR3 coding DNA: TGTGCCAGCTCACGGGCCGACACAGATACGCAGTATTTT. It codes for CASSRADTDTQYF.

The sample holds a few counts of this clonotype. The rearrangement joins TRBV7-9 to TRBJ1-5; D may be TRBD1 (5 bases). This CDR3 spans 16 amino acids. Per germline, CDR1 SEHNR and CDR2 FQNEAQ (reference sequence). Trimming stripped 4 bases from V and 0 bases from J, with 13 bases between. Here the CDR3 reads CASSSPLGGSNQPQHF. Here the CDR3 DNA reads TGTGCCAGCAGCTCCCCCCTGGGGGGTAGCAATCAGCCCCAGCATTTT.

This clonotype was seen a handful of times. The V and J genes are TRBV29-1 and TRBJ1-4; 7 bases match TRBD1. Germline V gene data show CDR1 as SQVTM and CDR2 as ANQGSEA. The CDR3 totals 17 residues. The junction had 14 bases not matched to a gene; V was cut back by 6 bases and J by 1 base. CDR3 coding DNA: TGCAGCGTGCCGGGGACAGTAACCGTCGGAACTAATGAAAAACTGTTTTTT. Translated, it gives CSVPGTVTVGTNEKLFF.

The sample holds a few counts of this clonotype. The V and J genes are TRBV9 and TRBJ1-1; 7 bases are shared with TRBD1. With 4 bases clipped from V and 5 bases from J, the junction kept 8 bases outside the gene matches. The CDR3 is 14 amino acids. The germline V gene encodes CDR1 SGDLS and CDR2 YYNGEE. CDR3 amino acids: CASSPRGRGTEAFF. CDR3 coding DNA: TGTGCCAGCAGCCCCCGTGGCAGGGGGACTGAAGCTTTCTTT.

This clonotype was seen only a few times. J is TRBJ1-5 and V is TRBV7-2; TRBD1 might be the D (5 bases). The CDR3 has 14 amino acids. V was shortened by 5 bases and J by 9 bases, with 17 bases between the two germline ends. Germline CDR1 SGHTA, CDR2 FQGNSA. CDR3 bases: TGTGCCAGCAGCCCATTTTCGAGGGGCGCGCCCCAGCATTTT. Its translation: CASSPFSRGAPQHF.